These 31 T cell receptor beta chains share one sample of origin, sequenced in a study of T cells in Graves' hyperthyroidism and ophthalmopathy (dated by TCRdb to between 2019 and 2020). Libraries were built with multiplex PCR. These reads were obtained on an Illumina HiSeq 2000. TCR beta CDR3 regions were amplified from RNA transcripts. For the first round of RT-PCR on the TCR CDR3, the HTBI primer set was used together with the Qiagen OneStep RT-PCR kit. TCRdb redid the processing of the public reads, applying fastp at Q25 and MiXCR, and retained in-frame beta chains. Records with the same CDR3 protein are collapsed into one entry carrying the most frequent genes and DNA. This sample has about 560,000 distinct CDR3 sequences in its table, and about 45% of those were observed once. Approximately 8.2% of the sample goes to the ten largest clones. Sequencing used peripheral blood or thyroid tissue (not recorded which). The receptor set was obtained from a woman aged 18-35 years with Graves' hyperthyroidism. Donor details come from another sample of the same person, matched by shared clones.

CDR3 sequence reads: CASSIAGGNTIYF. In DNA, the CDR3 is TGTGCCAGTAGTATAGCGGGTGGAAACACCATATATTTT. The genes are TRBV19 and TRBJ1-3; D is ambiguous. Trimming pared 1 base from V and 3 bases from J, leaving 4 bases between. The CDR3 consists of 13 residues. Germline-derived CDR1 and CDR2 are LNHDA and SQIVND (reference sequence). The entire variable domain, with the rest obtained from reference TRBV19 and TRBJ1-3, is as follows: DGGITQSPKYLFRKEGQNVTLSCEQNLNHDAMYWYRQDPGQGLRLIYYSQIVNDFQKGDIAEGYSVSREKKESFPLTVTSAQKNPTAFYLCASSIAGGNTIYFGEGSWLTVV.

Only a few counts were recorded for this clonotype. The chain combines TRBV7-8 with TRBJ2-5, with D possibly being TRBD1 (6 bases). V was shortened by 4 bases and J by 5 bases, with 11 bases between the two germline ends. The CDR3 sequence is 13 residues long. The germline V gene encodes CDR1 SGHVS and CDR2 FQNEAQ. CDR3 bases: TGTGCCAGCAGCTCCAACGGACAGGAGACCCAGTACTTC. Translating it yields CASSSNGQETQYF.

The CDR3 DNA sequence: TGTGCCAGCACGGACGGGGCTGGCTACACCTTC. This encodes CASTDGAGYTF. The rearrangement links TRBV6-2 or TRBV6-3 to TRBJ1-2, with D possibly TRBD1 on 5 matching bases. The V end was cut by 7 bases, the J end by 7 bases, with 10 bases between. Germline assignment: CDR1 MNHEY and CDR2 SVGEGT. The CDR3 contains 11 residues.

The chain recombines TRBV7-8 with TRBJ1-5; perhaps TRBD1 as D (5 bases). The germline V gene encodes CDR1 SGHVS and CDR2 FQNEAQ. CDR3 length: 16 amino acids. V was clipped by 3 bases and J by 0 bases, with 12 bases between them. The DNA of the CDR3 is TGTGCCAGCAGCTTGACGGGGACTTATAGCAATCAGCCCCAGCATTTT. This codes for CASSLTGTYSNQPQHF.

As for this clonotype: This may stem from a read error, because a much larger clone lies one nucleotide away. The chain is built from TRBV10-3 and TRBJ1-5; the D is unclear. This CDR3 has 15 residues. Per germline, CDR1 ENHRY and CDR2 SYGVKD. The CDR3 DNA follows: TGTGCCATCAGTGAGTCGACGGCAGCTAATCAGCCCCGGCATTTT. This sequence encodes CAISESTAANQPRHF.

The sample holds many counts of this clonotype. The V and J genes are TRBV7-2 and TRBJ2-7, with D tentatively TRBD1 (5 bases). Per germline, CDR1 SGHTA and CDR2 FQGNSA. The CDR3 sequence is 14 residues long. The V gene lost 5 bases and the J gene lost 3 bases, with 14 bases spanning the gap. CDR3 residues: CASSPPRDSYEQYF. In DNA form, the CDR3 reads TGTGCCAGCAGCCCCCCTCGAGACAGCTACGAGCAGTACTTC.

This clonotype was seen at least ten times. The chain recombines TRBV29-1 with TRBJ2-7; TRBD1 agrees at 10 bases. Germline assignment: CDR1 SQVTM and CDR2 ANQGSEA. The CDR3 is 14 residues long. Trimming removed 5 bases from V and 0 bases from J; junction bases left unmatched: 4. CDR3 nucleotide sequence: TGCAGCGTTTCCGGACAGGGGGACTCCTACGAGCAGTACTTC. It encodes CSVSGQGDSYEQYF.

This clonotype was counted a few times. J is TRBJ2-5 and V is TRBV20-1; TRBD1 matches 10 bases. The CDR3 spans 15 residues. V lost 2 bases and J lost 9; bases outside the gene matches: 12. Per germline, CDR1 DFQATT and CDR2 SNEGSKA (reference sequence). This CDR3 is CSARPTGTGERAQYF. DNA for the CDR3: TGCAGTGCTAGACCCACCGGGACAGGGGAGCGGGCCCAGTACTTC.

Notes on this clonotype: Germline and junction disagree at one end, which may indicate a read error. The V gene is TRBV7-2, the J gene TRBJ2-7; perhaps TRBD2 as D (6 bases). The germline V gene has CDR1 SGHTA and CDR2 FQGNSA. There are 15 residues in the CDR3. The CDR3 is CASSQTAGSSYEKYF. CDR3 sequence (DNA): TGCGCCAGCAGCCAAACTGCGGGAAGCTCCTACGAGAAGTACTTC.

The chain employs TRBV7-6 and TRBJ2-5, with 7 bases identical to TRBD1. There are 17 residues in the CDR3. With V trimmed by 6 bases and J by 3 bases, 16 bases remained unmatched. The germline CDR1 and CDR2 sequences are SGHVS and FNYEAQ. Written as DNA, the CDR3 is TGTGCCAGCAGTTACAGACCTAGCCGGACAGGCGAAGAGACCCAGTACTTC. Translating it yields CASSYRPSRTGEETQYF.

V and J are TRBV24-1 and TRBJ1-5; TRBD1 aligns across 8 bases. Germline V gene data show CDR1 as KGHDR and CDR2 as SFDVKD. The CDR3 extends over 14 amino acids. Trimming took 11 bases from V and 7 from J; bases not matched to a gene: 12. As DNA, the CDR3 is TGTGCCAGCAGCCAAGGACAGGGTTCACAGCCCCAGCATTTT. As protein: CASSQGQGSQPQHF.

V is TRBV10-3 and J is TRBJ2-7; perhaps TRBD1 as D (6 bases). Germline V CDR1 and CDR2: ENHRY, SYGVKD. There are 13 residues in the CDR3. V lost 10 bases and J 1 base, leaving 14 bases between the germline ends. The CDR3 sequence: CASKRTVSYEQYF. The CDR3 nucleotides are TGTGCCAGCAAACGGACAGTTTCCTACGAGCAGTACTTC.

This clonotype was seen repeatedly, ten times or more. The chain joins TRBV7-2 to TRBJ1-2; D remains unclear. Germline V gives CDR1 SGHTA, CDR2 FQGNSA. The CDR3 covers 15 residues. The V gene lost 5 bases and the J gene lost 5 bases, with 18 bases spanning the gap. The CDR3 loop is CASSLGAGPVYGYTF. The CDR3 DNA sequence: TGTGCCAGCAGCCTAGGCGCGGGTCCGGTGTATGGCTACACCTTC.

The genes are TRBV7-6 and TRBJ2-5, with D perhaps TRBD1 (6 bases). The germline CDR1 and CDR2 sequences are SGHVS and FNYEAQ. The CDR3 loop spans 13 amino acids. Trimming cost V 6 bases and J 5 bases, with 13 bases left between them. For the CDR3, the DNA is TGTGCCAGCAGTTCTTGGACAGCGGAGACCCAGTACTTC. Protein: CASSSWTAETQYF. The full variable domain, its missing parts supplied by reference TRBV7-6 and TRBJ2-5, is GAGVSQSPRYKVTKRGQDVALRCDPISGHVSLYWYRQALGQGPEFLTYFNYEAQQDKSGLPNDRFSAERPEGSISTLTIQRTEQRDSAMYRCASSSWTAETQYFGPGTRLLVL.

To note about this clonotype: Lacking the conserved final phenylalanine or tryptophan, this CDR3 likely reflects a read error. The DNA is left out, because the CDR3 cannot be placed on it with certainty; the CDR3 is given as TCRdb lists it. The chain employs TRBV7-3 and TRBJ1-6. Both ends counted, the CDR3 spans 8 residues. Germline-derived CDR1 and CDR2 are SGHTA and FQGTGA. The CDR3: CASSLTAS.

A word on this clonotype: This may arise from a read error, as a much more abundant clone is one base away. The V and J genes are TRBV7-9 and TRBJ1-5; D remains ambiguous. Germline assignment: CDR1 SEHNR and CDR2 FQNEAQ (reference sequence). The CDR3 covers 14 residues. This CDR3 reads CGSSPDEDGQPQHF. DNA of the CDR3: TGTGGCAGCAGCCCCGACGAGGATGGTCAGCCCCAGCATTTT.

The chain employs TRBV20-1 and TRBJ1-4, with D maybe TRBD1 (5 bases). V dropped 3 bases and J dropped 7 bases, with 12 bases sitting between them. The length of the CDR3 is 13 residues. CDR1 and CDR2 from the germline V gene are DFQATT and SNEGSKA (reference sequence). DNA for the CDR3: TGCAGTGCTAGGGGGGATATGACTGAAAAACTGTTTTTT. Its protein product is CSARGDMTEKLFF.

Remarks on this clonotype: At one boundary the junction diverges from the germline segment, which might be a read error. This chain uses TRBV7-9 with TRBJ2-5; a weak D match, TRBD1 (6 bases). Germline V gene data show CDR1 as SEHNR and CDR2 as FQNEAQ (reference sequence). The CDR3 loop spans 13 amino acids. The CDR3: CASSRAGDQPQYF. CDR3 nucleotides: TGCGCCAGCAGTAGGGCAGGGGATCAGCCCCAGTACTTC.

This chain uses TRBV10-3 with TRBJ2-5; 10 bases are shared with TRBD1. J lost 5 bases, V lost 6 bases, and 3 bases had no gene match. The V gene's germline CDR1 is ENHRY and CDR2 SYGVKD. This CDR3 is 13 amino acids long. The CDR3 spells CAIRGTGAETQYF. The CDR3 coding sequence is TGTGCCATCAGAGGGACAGGGGCGGAGACCCAGTACTTC.

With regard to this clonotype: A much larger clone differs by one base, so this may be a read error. The CDR3 DNA is TGTGCCACCAGTGGTCGGGGACAGGGGGACACTGAAGCTTTCTTT. Translated: CATSGRGQGDTEAFF. The V call is TRBV24-1, the J call TRBJ1-1; 11 nucleotides match TRBD1. Trimming at V came to 5 bases and at J to 3 bases, leaving 4 bases not matched to a gene. CDR1 KGHDR and CDR2 SFDVKD come from the germline V gene. This CDR3 is 15 amino acids long.

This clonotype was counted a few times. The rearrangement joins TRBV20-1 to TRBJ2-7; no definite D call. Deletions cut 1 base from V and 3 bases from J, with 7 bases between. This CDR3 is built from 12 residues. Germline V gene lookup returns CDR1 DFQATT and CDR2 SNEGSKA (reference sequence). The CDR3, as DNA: TGCAGTGCTAGAGTCGGCGGCTACGAGCAGTACTTC. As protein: CSARVGGYEQYF.

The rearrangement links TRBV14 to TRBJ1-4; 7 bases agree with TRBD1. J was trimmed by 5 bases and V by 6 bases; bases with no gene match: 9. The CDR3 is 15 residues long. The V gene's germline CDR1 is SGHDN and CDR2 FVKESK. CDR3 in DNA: TGTGCCAGCAGACAGGAGGGGGCTGGGAATGAAAAACTGTTTTTT. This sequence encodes CASRQEGAGNEKLFF.

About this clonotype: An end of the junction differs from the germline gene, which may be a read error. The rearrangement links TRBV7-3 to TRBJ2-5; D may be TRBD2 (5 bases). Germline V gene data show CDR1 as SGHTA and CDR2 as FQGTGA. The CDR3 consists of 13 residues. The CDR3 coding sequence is TGTGCCGGCAGCTTAACCCCCCCGGGAACCCAGTACTTC. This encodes CAGSLTPPGTQYF. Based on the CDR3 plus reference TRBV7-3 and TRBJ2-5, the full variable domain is GAGVSQTPSNKVTEKGKYVELRCDPISGHTALYWYRQSLGQGPEFLIYFQGTGAADDSGLPNDRFFAVRPEGSVSTLKIQRTERGDSAVYLCAGSLTPPGTQYFGPGTRLLVL.

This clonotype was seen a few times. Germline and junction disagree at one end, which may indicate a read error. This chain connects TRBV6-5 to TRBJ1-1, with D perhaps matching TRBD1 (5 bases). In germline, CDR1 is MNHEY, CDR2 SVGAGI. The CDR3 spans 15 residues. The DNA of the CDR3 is TGTGCCAGCAGTGACTCAGGGTTTCTGAACACTGAAGCTTTCTTT. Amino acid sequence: CASSDSGFLNTEAFF.

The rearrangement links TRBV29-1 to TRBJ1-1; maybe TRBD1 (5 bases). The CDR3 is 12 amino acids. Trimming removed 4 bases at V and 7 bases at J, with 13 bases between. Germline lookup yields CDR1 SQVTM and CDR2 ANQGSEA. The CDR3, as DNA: TGCAGCGTTGTCAGGGATGGATATGAAGCTTTCTTT. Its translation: CSVVRDGYEAFF.

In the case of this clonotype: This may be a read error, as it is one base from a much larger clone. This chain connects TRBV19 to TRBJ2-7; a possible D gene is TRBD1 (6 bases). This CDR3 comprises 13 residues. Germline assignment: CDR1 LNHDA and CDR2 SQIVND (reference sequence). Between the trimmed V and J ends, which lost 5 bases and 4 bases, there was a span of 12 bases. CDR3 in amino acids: CASSSHRDYEQYF. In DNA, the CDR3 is TGTGCCAGTAGTTCCCACAGGGATTACGAGCAGTACTTC.

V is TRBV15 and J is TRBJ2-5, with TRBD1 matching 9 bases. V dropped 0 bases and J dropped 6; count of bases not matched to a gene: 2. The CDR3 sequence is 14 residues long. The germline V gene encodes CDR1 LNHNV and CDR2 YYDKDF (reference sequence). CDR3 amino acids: CATSREQGAQTQYF. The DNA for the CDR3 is TGTGCCACCAGCAGAGAACAGGGGGCTCAGACCCAGTACTTC.

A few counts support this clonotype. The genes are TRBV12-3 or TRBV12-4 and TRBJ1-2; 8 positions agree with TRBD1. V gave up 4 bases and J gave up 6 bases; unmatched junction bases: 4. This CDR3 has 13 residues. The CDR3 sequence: CASSSTGANGYTF. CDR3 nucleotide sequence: TGTGCCAGCAGTTCGACAGGGGCAAATGGCTACACCTTC.

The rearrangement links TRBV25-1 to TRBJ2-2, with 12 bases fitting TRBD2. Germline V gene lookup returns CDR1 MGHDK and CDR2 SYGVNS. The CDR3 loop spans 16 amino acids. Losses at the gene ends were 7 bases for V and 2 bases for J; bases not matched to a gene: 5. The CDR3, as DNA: TGTGCCAGCACCCCGACTAGCGGGAGTAACACCGGGGAGCTGTTTTTT. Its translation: CASTPTSGSNTGELFF.

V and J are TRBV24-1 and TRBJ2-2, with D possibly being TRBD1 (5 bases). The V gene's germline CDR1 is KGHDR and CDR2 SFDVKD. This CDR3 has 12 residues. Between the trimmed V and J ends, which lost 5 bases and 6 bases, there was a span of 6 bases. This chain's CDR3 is CATSVRAGELFF. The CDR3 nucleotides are TGTGCCACCAGTGTCAGGGCCGGGGAGCTGTTTTTT.

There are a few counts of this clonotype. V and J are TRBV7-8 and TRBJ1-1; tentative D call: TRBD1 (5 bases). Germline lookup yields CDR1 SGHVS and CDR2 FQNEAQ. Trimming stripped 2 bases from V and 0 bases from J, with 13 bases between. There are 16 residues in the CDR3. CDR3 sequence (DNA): TGTGCCAGCAGCTTACGGCAGGGAGGCTTGAACACTGAAGCTTTCTTT. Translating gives CASSLRQGGLNTEAFF.